These 31 T cell receptor beta chains came from one sample sequenced in a study of T cell changes during pregnancy in multiple sclerosis. The protocol was immunoSEQ multiplex PCR, while the TCRdb copy is restricted to in-frame clones and leaves out a portion. The profile shows just under 65,000 clones, 80% to 95% of them singletons. Here the sequenced sample was peripheral blood, taken in the second trimester of pregnancy. Receptors were obtained from a female donor in good health, enrolled as a control in a pregnancy study.

The chain has TRBV5-1 and TRBJ2-3; D is unclear. Germline V gene data show CDR1 as SGHRS and CDR2 as YFSETQ. The CDR3 is made up of 15 amino acids. Trimming left V 0 bases short and J 0 bases short, with 8 bases between. The CDR3 is CASSLDSTSTDTQYF. The CDR3 DNA follows: TGCGCCAGCAGCTTGGACAGTACTAGCACAGATACGCAGTATTTT.

V gene TRBV28 combines with J gene TRBJ1-1, with D tentatively TRBD1 (5 bases). CDR3 size: 15 residues. V shed 3 bases and J shed 1 base, with 12 bases lying between them. CDR1 is MDHEN, CDR2 SYDVKM, per germline. CDR3 DNA sequence: TGTGCCAGCAGTTTCGGGGGTAGGACGAACACTGAAGCTTTCTTT. This sequence encodes CASSFGGRTNTEAFF.

The CDR3 region is CASSQDRNYGYTF. Here the CDR3 DNA reads TGTGCCAGCAGCCAAGACAGGAACTATGGCTACACCTTC. The V call is TRBV14, the J call TRBJ1-2; D uncertain. Germline CDR1 reads SGHDN; CDR2 reads FVKESK. The CDR3 consists of 13 residues. With 0 bases removed from V and 2 bases from J, the gap between germline ends came to 4 bases.

V and J are TRBV10-3 and TRBJ1-5; D possibly corresponds to TRBD1 (5 bases). Germline loops: CDR1 ENHRY, CDR2 SYGVKD. V was pared by 2 bases and J by 5 bases, with 7 bases between. This CDR3 is 13 amino acids long. The CDR3 nucleotides read TGTGCCATCAGTGAGGACAGTTATCAGCCCCAGCATTTT. Translation gives CAISEDSYQPQHF.

In DNA form, the CDR3 reads TGTGCCAGCAGACCGAGAGGTGGCCAGCCCCAGCATTTT. The encoded protein is CASRPRGGQPQHF. The chain links TRBV16 to TRBJ1-5; no clear D gene. With 6 bases removed from V and 7 bases from J, the gap between germline ends came to 13 bases. The CDR3 contains 13 residues. CDR1 is KGHSY and CDR2 is FQNENV in the germline V gene.

This clone was seen a single time. This chain connects TRBV7-9 to TRBJ1-2; D is uncertain. Germline CDR1 reads SEHNR; CDR2 reads FQNEAQ (reference sequence). V was clipped by 3 bases and J by 8 bases, with 10 bases between them. The CDR3 is 12 amino acids. The CDR3 DNA sequence: TGTGCCAGCAGCTTGGACGGGGTGGGCTACACCTTC. Its protein is CASSLDGVGYTF.

The chain employs TRBV7-8 and TRBJ2-7; D possibly corresponds to TRBD1 (5 bases). The CDR3 covers 13 residues. Trimming took off 1 base at V and 6 bases at J, with 10 bases between the two ends. The germline V gene encodes CDR1 SGHVS and CDR2 FQNEAQ. CDR3 protein: CASSLVQASEQYF. The CDR3 region has the DNA TGTGCCAGCAGCTTAGTACAGGCATCCGAGCAGTACTTC. Supplemented by reference TRBV7-8 and TRBJ2-7, the full variable domain reads GAGVSQSPRYKVAKRGQDVALRCDPISGHVSLFWYQQALGQGPEFLTYFQNEAQLDKSGLPSDRFFAERPEGSVSTLKIQRTQQEDSAVYLCASSLVQASEQYFGPGTRLTVT.

This chain uses TRBV7-2 with TRBJ1-5; D is undetermined. Germline assignment: CDR1 SGHTA and CDR2 FQGNSA. V lost 1 base, J lost 15 bases, and 10 bases lay in between. The CDR3 runs to 11 residues. Here the CDR3 reads CASSLGALLHF. CDR3 in DNA: TGTGCCAGCAGCTTAGGGGCCCTGCTGCATTTT.

The gene calls are TRBV6-1 and TRBJ2-5; no clear D. The length of the CDR3 is 11 residues. The V end was cut by 5 bases, the J end by 3 bases, with 4 bases between. Germline CDR1 is MNHNS and CDR2 is SASEGT. The CDR3 loop reads CASSLEETQYF. The CDR3, as DNA: TGTGCCAGCAGTCTCGAAGAGACCCAGTACTTC.

This chain uses TRBV28 with TRBJ1-2, with D perhaps TRBD1 (5 bases). The V gene's germline CDR1 is MDHEN and CDR2 SYDVKM. The CDR3 covers 14 residues. V lost 2 bases and J lost 5, with 12 bases in between. The CDR3 here is CASSLLRRAYGYTF. The CDR3 nucleotides are TGTGCCAGCAGTTTACTACGCAGGGCATATGGCTACACCTTC.

The V call is TRBV6-5, the J call TRBJ2-1; D gene uncertain. In germline, CDR1 is MNHEY, CDR2 SVGAGI. The CDR3 is 16 amino acids. Between the trimmed V and J ends, which lost 0 bases and 2 bases, there was a span of 11 bases. The CDR3 sequence: CASSYSIPSTYNEQFF. CDR3 DNA: TGTGCCAGCAGTTACTCCATCCCGAGTACCTACAATGAGCAGTTCTTC.

This clone was counted only a few times. The rearrangement uses TRBV28 and TRBJ1-1; D is ambiguous. The CDR3 loop spans 13 amino acids. The V end lost 8 bases, the J end lost 0 bases, and 10 bases lay between the germline ends. Germline V CDR1 and CDR2: MDHEN, SYDVKM. CDR3 nucleotide sequence: TGTGCCAGCCTAGATTTGATGAACACTGAAGCTTTCTTT. Translation gives CASLDLMNTEAFF.

This clone was picked up one time. At one end the junction does not follow the germline gene, possibly because of a read error. J is TRBJ2-1 and V is TRBV6-5, with D tentatively TRBD2 (5 bases). The CDR3 length is 14 residues. Germline CDR1 is MNHEY and CDR2 is SVGAGI. CDR3 bases: TGTGCCAGCAGTTTGACGGGGATCGCCCGTAGCATGCTCTTC. Protein: CASSLTGIARSMLF.

The chain combines TRBV5-1 with TRBJ2-1; the D gene is possibly TRBD2 (6 bases). CDR1 and CDR2 (germline): SGHRS, YFSETQ. The V end was cut by 7 bases, the J end by 4 bases, with 18 bases between. This CDR3 is built from 15 residues. For the CDR3, the DNA is TGCGCCAGCGTATACTCCGGGGCGGGATACAATGAGCAGTTCTTC. Protein product: CASVYSGAGYNEQFF.

This clone was counted between two and nine times. The rearrangement joins TRBV12-1 to TRBJ1-1. TRBV12-1 is a listed pseudogene. CDR3 length: 10 residues. CDR3 sequence reads: CASSPYPAFF. For the CDR3, the DNA is TGTGCCAGCAGCCCCTACCCCGCTTTCTTT.

J is TRBJ2-7 and V is TRBV11-1, with 8 bases identical to TRBD1. Germline-derived CDR1 and CDR2 are SGHAT and FQDESV (reference sequence). V dropped 0 bases and J dropped 3; count of bases not matched to a gene: 4. The CDR3 length is 15 residues. Here the CDR3 reads CASSLAPGGFYEQYF. Here the CDR3 DNA reads TGTGCCAGCAGCTTAGCTCCAGGGGGCTTCTACGAGCAGTACTTC.

The chain links TRBV27 to TRBJ1-5; TRBD1 matches at 8 bases. CDR3 length: 17 amino acids. Per germline, CDR1 MNHEY and CDR2 SMNVEV (reference sequence). J gave up 6 bases and V 7 bases, and 17 bases lay outside the gene matches. CDR3 nucleotide sequence: TGTGCCAGCACCTCCCTACCCGCCGGACAGGGAGGTCAGCCCCAGCATTTT. Translated, it gives CASTSLPAGQGGQPQHF.

This chain uses TRBV25-1 with TRBJ1-2; a possible D gene is TRBD1 (6 bases). CDR1 and CDR2 from the germline V gene are MGHDK and SYGVNS. The CDR3 sequence is 14 residues long. The V end lost 4 bases, the J end lost 4 bases, and 13 bases lay between the germline ends. The CDR3 coding sequence is TGTGCCAGCAGTGTAACAGGGACCCTCTATGGCTACACCTTC. It is translated as CASSVTGTLYGYTF.

The chain carries TRBV7-9 and TRBJ1-5; D unresolved. Germline V gene data show CDR1 as SEHNR and CDR2 as FQNEAQ (reference sequence). This CDR3 comprises 16 residues. Between the trimmed V and J ends, which lost 1 base and 3 bases, there was a span of 13 bases. For the CDR3, the DNA is TGTGCCAGCAGCTTAGGGGGAAGCCGGGACAATCAGCCCCAGCATTTT. Amino acid sequence: CASSLGGSRDNQPQHF. The full variable domain, its missing parts supplied by reference TRBV7-9 and TRBJ1-5, is DTGVSQNPRHKITKRGQNVTFRCDPISEHNRLYWYRQTLGQGPEFLTYFQNEAQLEKSRLLSDRFSAERPKGSFSTLEIQRTEQGDSAMYLCASSLGGSRDNQPQHFGDGTRLSIL.

In this sample, this clone turned up once. The DNA of the CDR3 is TGTGCCACCAGCAGAGACAGGGGCGCCTATGGCTACACCTTC. It codes for CATSRDRGAYGYTF. The V and J genes are TRBV15 and TRBJ1-2, with a weak D call TRBD1 (6 bases). V lost 0 bases, J lost 4 bases, and 9 bases lay in between. The CDR3 loop spans 14 amino acids. Germline CDR1 and CDR2: LNHNV and YYDKDF (reference sequence).

The rearrangement links TRBV6-5 to TRBJ2-7, with 9 nucleotides matching TRBD2. From germline, CDR1 is MNHEY and CDR2 SVGAGI. This CDR3 has 15 residues. The V and J ends lost 3 bases and 2 bases, in that order; junction bases with no gene match: 5. The CDR3 spells CASSYSSSGTYEQYF. DNA for the CDR3: TGTGCCAGCAGTTATTCGTCTAGCGGGACCTACGAGCAGTACTTC.

V is TRBV19 and J is TRBJ2-4, with 12 bases lining up with TRBD2. The trim removed 4 bases at V and 6 bases at J, leaving 4 bases unmatched. Germline loops: CDR1 LNHDA, CDR2 SQIVND (reference sequence). The CDR3 spans 15 residues. The CDR3, as DNA: TGTGCCAGTAGTACTAGCGGGGGGGCTAGAAACATTCAGTACTTC. This sequence encodes CASSTSGGARNIQYF.

The rearrangement uses TRBV5-6 and TRBJ2-7, with D perhaps TRBD2 (6 bases). This CDR3 comprises 14 residues. From germline, CDR1 is SGHDT and CDR2 YYEEEE. The V end lost 0 bases, the J end lost 2 bases, and 9 bases lay between the germline ends. The CDR3 protein is CASSLGGVPYEQYF. CDR3 DNA sequence: TGTGCCAGCAGCTTGGGGGGGGTCCCCTACGAGCAGTACTTC. The full variable domain, in which reference TRBV5-6 and TRBJ2-7 provide the parts outside the CDR3, is DAGVTQSPTHLIKTRGQQVTLRCSPKSGHDTVSWYQQALGQGPQFIFQYYEEEERQRGNFPDRFSGHQFPNYSSELNVNALLLGDSALYLCASSLGGVPYEQYFGPGTRLTVT.

The genes are TRBV6-1 and TRBJ2-7, with 10 bases fitting TRBD2. The J segment lost 3 bases and the V segment lost 1 base, leaving 0 bases of the junction unmatched. Germline assignment: CDR1 MNHNS and CDR2 SASEGT. The CDR3 extends over 14 amino acids. CDR3 sequence (DNA): TGTGCCAGCAGTGAAGGGACTAGCGGCTACGAGCAGTACTTC. It encodes CASSEGTSGYEQYF.

The chain employs TRBV5-6 and TRBJ2-2; TRBD2 matches 10 bases. The J segment lost 4 bases and the V segment lost 2 bases, leaving 11 bases of the junction unmatched. This CDR3 is 18 amino acids long. Germline V gene lookup returns CDR1 SGHDT and CDR2 YYEEEE. The CDR3, as DNA: TGTGCCAGCAGCTTTCTCCAAGCGGGGGGGGTCGTCACCGGGGAGCTGTTTTTT. Protein product: CASSFLQAGGVVTGELFF.

The rearrangement links TRBV2 to TRBJ2-1; TRBD2 matches at 14 bases. CDR3 length equals 15 residues. Trimming took 10 bases from V and 4 from J; bases not matched to a gene: 6. The V gene's germline CDR1 is SNHLY and CDR2 FYNNEI. The CDR3 loop reads CATAGLAGAYNEQFF. The CDR3 DNA reads TGTGCCACCGCGGGACTAGCGGGGGCTTACAATGAGCAGTTCTTC.

J is TRBJ2-2 and V is TRBV11-3, with 7 bases aligning to TRBD1. The length of the CDR3 is 16 residues. J gave up 2 bases and V 4 bases, and 7 bases lay outside the gene matches. Germline V gene data show CDR1 as SGHNT and CDR2 as YENEEA. The CDR3 nucleotides are TGTGCCAGCAGCTCCAGCCGGGACAGCAACACCGGGGAGCTGTTTTTT. Translating gives CASSSSRDSNTGELFF.

The gene calls are TRBV6-6 and TRBJ2-7; D is perhaps TRBD2 (6 bases). The CDR3 extends over 14 amino acids. V lost 2 bases and J lost 5, with 13 bases in between. CDR1 and CDR2 (germline): MNHNY, SVGAGI (reference sequence). CDR3 loop: CASSYTGGGNEQYF. DNA for the CDR3: TGTGCCAGCAGTTACACTGGAGGCGGGAACGAGCAGTACTTC.

Of note for this clone: An end of the junction does not agree with germline; a read error may underlie this. The CDR3 DNA reads TGTGCTAGCAGCTCCTCCCGACAGACTGAGCAGTACTTC. It encodes CASSSSRQTEQYF. V is TRBV7-7 and J is TRBJ2-7, with D tentatively TRBD1 (5 bases). This CDR3 is built from 13 residues. Germline V lookup: CDR1 SSHAT, CDR2 FNYEAQ (reference sequence).

CDR3 loop: CASSLGLAAPTGELFF. In DNA form, the CDR3 reads TGCGCCAGCAGCTTGGGGCTAGCGGCCCCCACCGGGGAGCTGTTTTTT. This rearrangement joins TRBV5-1 to TRBJ2-2; 7 bases are a match to TRBD2. The CDR3 totals 16 residues. Germline V gives CDR1 SGHRS, CDR2 YFSETQ. V was clipped by 0 bases and J by 4 bases; unmatched bases: 6. Together with reference TRBV5-1 and TRBJ2-2, the CDR3 gives the full variable domain: KAGVTQTPRYLIKTRGQQVTLSCSPISGHRSVSWYQQTPGQGLQFLFEYFSETQRNKGNFPGRFSGRQFSNSRSEMNVSTLELGDSALYLCASSLGLAAPTGELFFGEGSRLTVL.

The rearrangement links TRBV14 to TRBJ2-7, with D possibly TRBD2 on 6 matching bases. The germline gives CDR1 SGHDN, CDR2 FVKESK. The V end was cut by 4 bases, the J end by 5 bases, with 18 bases between. The CDR3 covers 15 residues. CDR3: CASSLGVGRFDEQYF. For the CDR3, the DNA is TGTGCCAGCAGCCTGGGGGTCGGGAGATTCGACGAGCAGTACTTC.